Sequencing of this T cell receptor beta chain was carried out in a study of blood T cells in healthy people across ages. Study-level results: Diversity of TCR beta per million T cells declined in a roughly linear way with age. Long-lived and aged donors differed, with more naive CD4+ cells and higher diversity in the long-lived.

This clonotype was observed many times. The antigen is undetermined. Germline V CDR1 and CDR2: KGHDR, SFDVKD. V dropped 3 bases and J dropped 1; count of bases not matched to a gene: 5. The CDR3 extends over 17 amino acids. A J-beta primer mix and a sample-barcoded 5' primer were used in a second PCR of roughly 7 to 12 cycles. Any given sample supplied a minimum of 2.5 million CDR3-containing paired-end reads. TCRdb reanalysed the 5' RACE reads using MiXCR and keeps one entry per CDR3 protein. The sample yields some 730,000 distinct CDR3 sequences, about 20% seen once. Those donating, healthy Caucasian individuals from Russia, were aged 6 to 90.

This sequence was found in a man aged 70 or older in good health. The V call is TRBV24-1, the J call TRBJ2-4, with TRBD1 matching 10 bases. The sample comprised blood. The CDR3 here is CATSDERTGGAKNIQYF. In nucleotides, the CDR3 is TGTGCCACCAGTGATGAACGGACAGGGGGGGCCAAAAACATTCAGTACTTC.